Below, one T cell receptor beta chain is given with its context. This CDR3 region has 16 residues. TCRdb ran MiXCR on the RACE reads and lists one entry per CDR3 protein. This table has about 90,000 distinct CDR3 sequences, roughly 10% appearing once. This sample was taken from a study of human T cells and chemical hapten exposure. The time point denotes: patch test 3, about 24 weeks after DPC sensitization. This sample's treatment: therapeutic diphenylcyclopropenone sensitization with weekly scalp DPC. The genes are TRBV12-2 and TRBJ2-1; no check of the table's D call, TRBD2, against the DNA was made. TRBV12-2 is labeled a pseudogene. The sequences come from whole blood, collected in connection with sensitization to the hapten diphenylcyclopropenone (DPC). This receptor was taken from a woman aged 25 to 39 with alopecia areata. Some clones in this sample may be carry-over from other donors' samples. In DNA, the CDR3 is TGTGCAAGTCGCCCCGAGCGGGATTTGTCCTACAATGAGCAGTTCTTC. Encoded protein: CASRPERDLSYNEQFF.